A single TCR beta chain is shown here with its context. This sample is drawn from a study of graft-versus-host responses after intestinal transplantation. Whole-study context: Anti-thymocyte globulin induction was given to all recipients, followed by tacrolimus and steroids for around three years.

Libraries were prepared by immunoSEQ multiplex PCR; TCRdb keeps only in-frame clonotypes and omits some of them. Among tens of thousands of clones listed, more than 75% were seen once. The specimen comprised PBMCs, sampled approximately 120 days after intestinal transplantation. The receptor comes from a human patient who received an intestinal transplant, so some T cells may come from the graft donor.

The CDR3 DNA follows: TGTGCCACCAGTCCATCCGGGACTCCGGTATTTCAAGAGACCCAGTACTTC. Residues: CATSPSGTPVFQETQYF. J is TRBJ2-5 and V is TRBV15, with D possibly being TRBD2 (6 bases). This CDR3 contains 17 residues. CDR1 and CDR2 from the germline V gene are LNHNV and YYDKDF (reference sequence). V was cut by 6 bases and J by 2 bases, with 22 bases left in between.